This T cell receptor (beta chain) emerged from a study of blood T cell repertoires in COVID-19. Study-level information: PBMCs, B-cell-depleted T cells, or T cells were the source of the cDNA or gDNA that made up the material.

Libraries were prepared by immunoSEQ multiplex PCR; TCRdb keeps only in-frame clonotypes and omits some of them. The table lists about 120,000 clones, roughly 90% of them singletons, with roughly 3.7% in the top ten. The sequencing input was peripheral blood. The sequence was collected from a man in his forties or fifties with active COVID-19.

As DNA, the CDR3 is TGTGCCACCGGAGGCCAGGGGTCCGGGGAGCTGTTTTTT. This codes for CATGGQGSGELFF. V gene TRBV24-1 combines with J gene TRBJ2-2, with D perhaps TRBD1 (6 bases). Germline V gene data show CDR1 as KGHDR and CDR2 as SFDVKD. The CDR3 covers 13 residues. The V and J ends lost 9 bases and 6 bases respectively, with 13 bases between them.